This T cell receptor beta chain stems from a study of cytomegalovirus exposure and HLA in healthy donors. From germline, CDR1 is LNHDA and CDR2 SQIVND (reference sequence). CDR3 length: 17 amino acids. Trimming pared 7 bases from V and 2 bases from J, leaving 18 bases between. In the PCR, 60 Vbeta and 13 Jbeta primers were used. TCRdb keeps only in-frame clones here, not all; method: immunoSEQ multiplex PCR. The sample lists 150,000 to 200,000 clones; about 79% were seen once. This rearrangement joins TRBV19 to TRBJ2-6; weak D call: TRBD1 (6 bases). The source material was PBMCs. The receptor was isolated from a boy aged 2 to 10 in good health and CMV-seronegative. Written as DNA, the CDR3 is TGTGCCAGTAAAGACCTGAGGGGGAAGACTGGGGCCAACGTCCTGACTTTC. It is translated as CASKDLRGKTGANVLTF.